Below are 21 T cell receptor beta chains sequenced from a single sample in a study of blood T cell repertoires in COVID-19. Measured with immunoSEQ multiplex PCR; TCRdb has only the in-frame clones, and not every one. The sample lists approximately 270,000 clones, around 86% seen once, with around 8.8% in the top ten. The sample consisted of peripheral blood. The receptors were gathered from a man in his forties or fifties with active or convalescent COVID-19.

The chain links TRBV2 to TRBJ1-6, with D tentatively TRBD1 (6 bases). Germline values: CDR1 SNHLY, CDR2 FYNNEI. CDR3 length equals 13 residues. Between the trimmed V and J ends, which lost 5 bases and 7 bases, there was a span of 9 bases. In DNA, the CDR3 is TGTGCCAGCAGTTACAGGGTCAATTCACCCCTCCACTTT. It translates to CASSYRVNSPLHF. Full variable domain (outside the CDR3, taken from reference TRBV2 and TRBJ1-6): EPEVTQTPSHQVTQMGQEVILRCVPISNHLYFYWYRQILGQKVEFLVSFYNNEISEKSEIFDDQFSVERPDGSNFTLKIRSTKLEDSAMYFCASSYRVNSPLHFGNGTRLTVT.

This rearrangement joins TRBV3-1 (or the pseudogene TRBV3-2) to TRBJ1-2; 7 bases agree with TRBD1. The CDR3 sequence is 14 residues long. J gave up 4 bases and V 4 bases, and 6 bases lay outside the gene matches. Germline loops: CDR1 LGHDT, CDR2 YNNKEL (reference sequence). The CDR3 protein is CASSLQGSSYGYTF. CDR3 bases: TGTGCCAGCAGCCTACAGGGGTCCTCCTATGGCTACACCTTC.

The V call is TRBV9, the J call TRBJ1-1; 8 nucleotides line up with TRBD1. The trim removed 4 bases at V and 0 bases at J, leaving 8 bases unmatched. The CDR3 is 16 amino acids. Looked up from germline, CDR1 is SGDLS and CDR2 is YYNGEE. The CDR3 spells CASSPTDRGLNTEAFF. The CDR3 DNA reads TGTGCCAGCAGCCCGACAGACAGGGGATTGAACACTGAAGCTTTCTTT. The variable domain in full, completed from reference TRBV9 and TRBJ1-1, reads DSGVTQTPKHLITATGQRVTLRCSPRSGDLSVYWYQQSLDQGLQFLIQYYNGEERAKGNILERFSAQQFPDLHSELNLSSLELGDSALYFCASSPTDRGLNTEAFFGQGTRLTVV.

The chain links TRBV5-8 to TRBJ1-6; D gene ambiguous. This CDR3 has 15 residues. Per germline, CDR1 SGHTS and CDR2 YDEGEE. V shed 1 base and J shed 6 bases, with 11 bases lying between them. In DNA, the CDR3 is TGTGCCAGCAGCTTGATCGGGGTGTCTAATTCACCCCTCCACTTT. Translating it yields CASSLIGVSNSPLHF.

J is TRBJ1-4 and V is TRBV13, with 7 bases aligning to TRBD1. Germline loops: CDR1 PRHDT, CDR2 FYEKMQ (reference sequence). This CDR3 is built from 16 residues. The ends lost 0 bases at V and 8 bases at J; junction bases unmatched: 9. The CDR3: CASSLGHGQVGEKLFF. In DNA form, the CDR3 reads TGTGCCAGCAGCTTAGGACATGGACAGGTCGGGGAAAAACTGTTTTTT. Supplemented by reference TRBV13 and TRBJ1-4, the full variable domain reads AAGVIQSPRHLIKEKRETATLKCYPIPRHDTVYWYQQGPGQDPQFLISFYEKMQSDKGSIPDRFSAQQFSDYHSELNMSSLELGDSALYFCASSLGHGQVGEKLFFGSGTQLSVL.

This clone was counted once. The CDR3 loop is CASSLDGSGNTIYF. The CDR3 nucleotides read TGTGCCAGCAGCTTAGACGGTTCTGGAAACACCATATATTTT. J is TRBJ1-3 and V is TRBV7-2; D remains unclear. This CDR3 contains 14 residues. Germline V CDR1 and CDR2: SGHTA, FQGNSA. V lost 1 base to trimming and J lost 1 base, with 5 bases between them.

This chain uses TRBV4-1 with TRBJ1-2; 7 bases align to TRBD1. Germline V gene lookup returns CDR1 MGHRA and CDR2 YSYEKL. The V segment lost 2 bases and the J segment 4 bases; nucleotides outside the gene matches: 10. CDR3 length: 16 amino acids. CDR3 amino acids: CASSQLIDRASYGYTF. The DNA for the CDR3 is TGCGCCAGCAGCCAACTAATTGACAGGGCCTCCTATGGCTACACCTTC.

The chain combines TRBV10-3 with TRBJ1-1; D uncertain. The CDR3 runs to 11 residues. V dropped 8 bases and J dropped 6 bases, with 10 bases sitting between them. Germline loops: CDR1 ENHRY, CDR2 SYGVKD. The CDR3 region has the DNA TGTGCCATCCGAGGCTCGGCTGAAGCTTTCTTT. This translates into CAIRGSAEAFF.

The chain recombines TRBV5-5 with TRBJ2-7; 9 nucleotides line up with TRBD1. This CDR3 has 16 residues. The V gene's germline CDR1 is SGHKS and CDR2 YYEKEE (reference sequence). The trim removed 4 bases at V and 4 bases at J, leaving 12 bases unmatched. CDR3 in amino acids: CASSLGWDRAAYEQYF. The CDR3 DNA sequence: TGTGCCAGCAGCCTAGGGTGGGACAGGGCGGCGTACGAGCAGTACTTC.

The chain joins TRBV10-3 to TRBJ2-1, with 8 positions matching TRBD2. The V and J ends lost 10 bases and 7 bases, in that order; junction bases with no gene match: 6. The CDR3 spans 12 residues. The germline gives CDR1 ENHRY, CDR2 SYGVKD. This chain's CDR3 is CASGGTGNEQFF. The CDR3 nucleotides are TGTGCCAGCGGGGGGACGGGGAATGAGCAGTTCTTC.

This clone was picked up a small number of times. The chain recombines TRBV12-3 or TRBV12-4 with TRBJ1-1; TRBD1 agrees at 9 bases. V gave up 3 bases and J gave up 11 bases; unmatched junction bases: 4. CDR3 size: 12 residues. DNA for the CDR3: TGTGCCAGCAGTTTTCGGACAGGGGACGCTTTCTTT. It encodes CASSFRTGDAFF.

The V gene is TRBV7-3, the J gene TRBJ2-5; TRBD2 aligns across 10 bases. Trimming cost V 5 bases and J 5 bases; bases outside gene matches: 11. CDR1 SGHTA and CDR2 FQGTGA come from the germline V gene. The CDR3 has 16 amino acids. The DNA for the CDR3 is TGTGCCAGCAGCATGAGTTTAGCGGGGGGACCTGAGACCCAGTACTTC. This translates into CASSMSLAGGPETQYF.

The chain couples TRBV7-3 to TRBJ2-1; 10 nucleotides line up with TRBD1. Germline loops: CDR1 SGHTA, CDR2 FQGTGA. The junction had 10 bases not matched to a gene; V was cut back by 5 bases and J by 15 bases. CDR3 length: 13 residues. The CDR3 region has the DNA TGTGCCAGCAGCCAGGGACAGGGGACCGTTTTGTTCTTC. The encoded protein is CASSQGQGTVLFF.

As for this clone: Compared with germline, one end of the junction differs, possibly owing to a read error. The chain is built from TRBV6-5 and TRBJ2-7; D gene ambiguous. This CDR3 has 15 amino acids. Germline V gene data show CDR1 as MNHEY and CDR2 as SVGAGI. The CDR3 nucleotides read TGTGCCAACAGTTATACGGTTAGCTTATCCTACGAGCAGTACTTC. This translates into CANSYTVSLSYEQYF.

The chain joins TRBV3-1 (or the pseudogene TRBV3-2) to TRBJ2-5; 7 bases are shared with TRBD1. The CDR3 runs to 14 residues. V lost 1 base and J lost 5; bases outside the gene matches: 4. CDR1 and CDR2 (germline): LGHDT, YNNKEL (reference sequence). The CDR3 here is CASSQVDRRETQYF. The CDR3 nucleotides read TGTGCCAGCAGCCAAGTGGACAGGAGGGAGACCCAGTACTTC.

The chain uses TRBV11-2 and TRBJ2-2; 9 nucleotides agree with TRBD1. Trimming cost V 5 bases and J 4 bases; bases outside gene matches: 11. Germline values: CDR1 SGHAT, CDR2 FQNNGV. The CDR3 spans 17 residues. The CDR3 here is CASSLGVDRGGTGELFF. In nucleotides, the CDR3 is TGTGCCAGCAGCCTCGGGGTGGACAGGGGTGGCACCGGGGAGCTGTTTTTT.

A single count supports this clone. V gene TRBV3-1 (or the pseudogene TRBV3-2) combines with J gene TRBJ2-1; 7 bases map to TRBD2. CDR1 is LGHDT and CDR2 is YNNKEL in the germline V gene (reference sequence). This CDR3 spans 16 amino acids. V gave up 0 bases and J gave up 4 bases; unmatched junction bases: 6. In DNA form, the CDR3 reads TGTGCCAGCAGCCAAGATGGCGCGGGGGAGTACAATGAGCAGTTCTTC. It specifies CASSQDGAGEYNEQFF.

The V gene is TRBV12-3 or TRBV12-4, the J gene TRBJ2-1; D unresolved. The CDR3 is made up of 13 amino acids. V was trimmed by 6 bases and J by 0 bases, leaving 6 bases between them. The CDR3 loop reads CASSPSSYNEQFF. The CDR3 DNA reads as TGTGCCAGCAGCCCTAGCTCCTACAATGAGCAGTTCTTC.

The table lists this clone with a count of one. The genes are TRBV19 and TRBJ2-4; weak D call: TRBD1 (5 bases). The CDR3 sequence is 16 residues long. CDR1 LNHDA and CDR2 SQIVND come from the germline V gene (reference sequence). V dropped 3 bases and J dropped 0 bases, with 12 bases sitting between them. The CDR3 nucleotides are TGTGCCAGTAGTATGGCAGGTCAGGGAGCCAAAAACATTCAGTACTTC. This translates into CASSMAGQGAKNIQYF.

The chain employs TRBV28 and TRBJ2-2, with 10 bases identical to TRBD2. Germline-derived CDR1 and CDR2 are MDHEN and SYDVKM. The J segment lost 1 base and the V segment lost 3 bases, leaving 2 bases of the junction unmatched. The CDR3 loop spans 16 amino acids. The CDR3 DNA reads TGTGCCAGCAGTTTCCGGACTAGCGGGAACACCGGGGAGCTGTTTTTT. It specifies CASSFRTSGNTGELFF.

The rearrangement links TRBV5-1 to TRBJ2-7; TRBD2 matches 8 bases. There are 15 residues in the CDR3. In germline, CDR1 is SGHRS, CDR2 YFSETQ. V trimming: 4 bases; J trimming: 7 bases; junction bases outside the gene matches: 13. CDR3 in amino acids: CASSREGRPEEEQYF. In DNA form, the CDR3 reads TGCGCCAGCAGCCGGGAGGGGAGGCCGGAGGAGGAGCAGTACTTC.